The clone carrying this TCR beta chain has only one observation. Its antigen is unknown. The data stem from a study of T-cell reconstitution after alpha-beta-depleted transplantation in children. The study, taken as a whole, reports: The origin of alpha-beta T cells about two months after transplant was reportedly several hundred expanded graft clones.

Trimming cost V 8 bases and J 4 bases; bases outside gene matches: 10. Germline loops: CDR1 DFQATT, CDR2 SNEGSKA (reference sequence). CDR3 length: 13 amino acids. This sample's TCRbeta library carried unique molecular identifier barcodes. TCRdb used MiXCR to reprocess the PCR reads, holding one entry per CDR3 protein. This repertoire shows a few hundred thousand distinct CDR3 sequences, about an eighth found once; its top ten account for about 2.2%. J is TRBJ2-7 and V is TRBV20-1; 8 bases agree with TRBD1. The material was PBMCs, mostly from graft donor cells, obtained 360 days after TCRalphabeta/CD19-depleted stem cell transplant. This sequence originates from a male patient younger than 18 who had a stem cell transplant for acute myeloid leukemia, so the T cells may come from the graft donor. DNA for the CDR3: TGCAGTCTCCATTCGGACAGGGTTTACGAGCAGTACTTC. Translating it yields CSLHSDRVYEQYF.